The clone carrying this T cell receptor (beta chain) appeared a few times. Its antigen is as yet unknown. The repertoire was sequenced with immunoSEQ multiplex PCR; TCRdb's copy has only in-frame clones and lacks some. The sample carries 55,000 or so clones, about four fifths recorded once. The time point here: week 23, last vaccination. Alongside topical imiquimod, each dose of vaccine comprised 300 ug of mutant IDH1 20-mer peptide. V lost 6 bases and J 2 bases, leaving 13 bases between the germline ends. CDR1 and CDR2 (germline): SQVTM, ANQGSEA. The CDR3 covers 13 residues. The data were taken from a study of a mutant IDH1 vaccine in newly diagnosed glioma. The wider study: The initiation of vaccination occurred 4-6 weeks after radiotherapy alone, or with temozolomide cycles. Most had both radiotherapy and temozolomide beforehand; others had only one.

This chain connects TRBV29-1 to TRBJ1-2; D remains ambiguous. The source was PBMCs, collected from a glioma patient whose treatment included an IDH1 peptide vaccine. This receptor was obtained from a man aged 35-49 years with glioma. The CDR3 sequence is CSVKIDTNYGYTF. CDR3 nucleotide sequence: TGCAGCGTAAAAATAGACACGAACTATGGCTACACCTTC.